Included here is one TCR beta chain sequence, with context. This record comes from a study of blood T cell repertoires in COVID-19. Study at large: COVID-19 samples collected from the United States, Italy and Spain covered acute and convalescent phases. T cells, B-cell-depleted T cells, or PBMCs supplied cDNA or gDNA.

Study processing details: For nucleated cells, counts were estimated from reference gene primer amplification. Sequencing was performed with immunoSEQ multiplex PCR; in TCRdb, only in-frame clones are kept and a portion is missing. V, J and clone size reflect that table, while D and trimming were determined from the DNA. The data contain around 180,000 clones, about 88% of them singletons. CDR3 length: 20 residues. Germline-derived CDR1 and CDR2 are SGDLS and YYNGEE. The ends lost 4 bases at V and 1 base at J; junction bases unmatched: 16. This receptor was taken from a man aged 55 to 70 with acute or convalescent COVID-19. The gene calls are TRBV9 and TRBJ2-6, with 8 bases that match TRBD1. Source material: peripheral blood. CDR3 residues: CASSPRAGGAIGSGANVLTF. The CDR3 DNA follows: TGTGCCAGCAGCCCGAGGGCAGGGGGCGCAATCGGTTCTGGGGCCAACGTCCTGACTTTC.